These T cell receptor beta chains were read from a single sample in a study of blood T cell repertoires in COVID-19. Sequenced by immunoSEQ multiplex PCR; TCRdb stores in-frame clones only, minus some. The table shows 250,000 to 300,000 clones, with less than 90% occurring only once. Sequencing was done on a sample of peripheral blood. The receptors shown here come from a man aged 55 to 70 who had recovered from COVID-19. The CDR3 runs from the conserved cysteine through the conserved F or W. The order of the fields is D gene, J gene, clone size, V gene, CDR3 protein, CDR3 DNA. A D gene is named only where the DNA matches it firmly. Part of the rows lack a size; the others show once, few, many or a class for expanded clones.

>TRBD1|TRBJ2-7|few|TRBV5-4
CASRTGGEQYF
TGTGCCAGCAGGACAGGGGGCGAGCAGTACTTC
>TRBD2|TRBJ2-3|NA|TRBV5-4
CASSPVTSGGATDTQYF
TGTGCCAGCAGCCCTGTGACTAGCGGGGGGGCCACAGATACGCAGTATTTT
>TRBD2|TRBJ2-3|NA|TRBV7-2
CASSLGAGGTDTQYF
TGTGCCAGCAGCTTAGGAGCGGGGGGAACAGATACGCAGTATTTT
>NA|TRBJ2-1|NA|TRBV11-2
CASSLVRPQRGNEQFF
TGTGCCAGCAGCTTAGTACGCCCCCAAAGGGGGAATGAGCAGTTCTTC
>NA|TRBJ2-7|NA|TRBV15
CATSRAGSSSYEQYF
TGTGCCACCAGCAGAGCAGGGTCGAGCTCCTACGAGCAGTACTTC
>NA|TRBJ2-1|NA|TRBV19
CASSMGKQFF
TGTGCCAGTAGTATGGGCAAGCAGTTCTTC
>TRBD1|TRBJ2-1|NA|TRBV7-2
CASSLTGTGIYNEQFF
TGTGCCAGCAGCTTGACCGGGACAGGGATATACAATGAGCAGTTCTTC
>TRBD1|TRBJ1-4|NA|TRBV19
CASRRSDRGNEKLFF
TGTGCCAGTAGAAGATCTGACAGGGGTAATGAAAAACTGTTTTTT
>NA|TRBJ2-7|NA|TRBV28
CASSLLGPGEQYF
TGTGCCAGCAGTTTATTAGGTCCGGGCGAGCAGTACTTC
>TRBD1|TRBJ1-1|NA|TRBV5-4
CASRPGTGSEAFF
TGTGCCAGCAGGCCCGGGACAGGCTCTGAAGCTTTCTTT
>NA|TRBJ1-2|NA|TRBV14
CASSQDAVRSYTF
TGTGCCAGCAGCCAAGATGCTGTCAGAAGCTACACCTTC
>NA|TRBJ1-1|NA|TRBV5-5
CASSFRGENTEAFF
TGTGCCAGCAGCTTTCGGGGGGAGAACACTGAAGCTTTCTTT
>NA|TRBJ2-5|once|TRBV2
CASTGLKTQYF
TGTGCCAGTACAGGGTTGAAGACCCAGTACTTC
>TRBD1|TRBJ2-7|NA|TRBV18
CASSPLVTGGTGEQYF
TGTGCCAGCTCACCACTGGTGACAGGGGGGACGGGCGAGCAGTACTTC
>TRBD2|TRBJ2-3|NA|TRBV5-1
CASSFQREGSDTQYF
TGCGCCAGCAGCTTTCAGCGGGAGGGCTCAGATACGCAGTATTTT
>NA|TRBJ1-1|NA|TRBV11-2
CASSLVAQAEAFF
TGTGCCAGCAGCTTAGTTGCACAGGCAGAAGCTTTCTTT
>NA|TRBJ2-3|NA|TRBV7-2
CASSSVVDTQYF
TGTGCCAGCAGCTCGGTTGTAGATACGCAGTATTTT
>NA|TRBJ2-2|few|TRBV6-4
CASSPVAESTGELFF
TGTGCCAGCAGCCCAGTAGCGGAGAGCACCGGGGAGCTGTTTTTT
>NA|TRBJ2-5|NA|TRBV6-5
CASRTTVQETQYF
TGTGCCAGCAGGACGACAGTACAAGAGACCCAGTACTTC
>TRBD2|TRBJ2-4|NA|TRBV6-5
CASRTSGMRNIQYF
TGTGCCAGCAGGACTAGCGGGATGAGAAACATTCAGTACTTC